The clone carrying this TCR beta chain was detected only a few times. What it recognizes is unknown. The data originate from a study of CD8 T cells in ankylosing spondylitis. TCRdb reprocessed the 5' RACE reads with MiXCR, giving one entry per CDR3 protein. Of about 390,000 distinct CDR3 sequences listed, around 20% are singletons. With V trimmed by 6 bases and J by 3 bases, 6 bases remained unmatched. The germline V gene has CDR1 SGHAT and CDR2 FQNNGV. The CDR3 spans 15 residues. General observations from the study: Apparently characteristic of ankylosing spondylitis blood was a TCR beta motif (about eight highly homologous variants).

The V gene is TRBV11-2, the J gene TRBJ2-1; 9 bases line up with TRBD2. This receptor was identified in a male donor with ankylosing spondylitis. The specimen sequenced was blood, either unsorted or a sorted T cell fraction (not recorded which). CDR3 in amino acids: CASSFSGRDYNEQFF. CDR3 nucleotide sequence: TGTGCCAGCAGTTTTAGCGGGAGAGACTACAATGAGCAGTTCTTC.